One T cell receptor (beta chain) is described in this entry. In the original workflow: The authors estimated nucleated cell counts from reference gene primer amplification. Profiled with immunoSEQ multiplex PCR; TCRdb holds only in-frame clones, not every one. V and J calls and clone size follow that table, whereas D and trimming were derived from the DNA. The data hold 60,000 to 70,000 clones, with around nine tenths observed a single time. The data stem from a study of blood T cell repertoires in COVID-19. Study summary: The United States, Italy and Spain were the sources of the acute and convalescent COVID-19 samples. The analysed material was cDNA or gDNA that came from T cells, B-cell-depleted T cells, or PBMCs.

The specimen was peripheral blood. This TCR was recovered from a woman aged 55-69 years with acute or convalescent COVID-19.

The CDR3 is CASSQAYAGPILEAFF. The CDR3 DNA sequence: TGCGCCAGCAGCCAAGCCTATGCGGGCCCTATCCTAGAAGCTTTCTTT. The chain employs TRBV4-1 and TRBJ1-1; no clear D. V was shortened by 1 base and J by 8 bases, with 20 bases between the two germline ends. CDR3 length equals 16 residues. In germline, CDR1 is MGHRA, CDR2 YSYEKL.